These 7 T cell receptor beta chains originate from one sample sequenced in a study of T-cell reconstitution after alpha-beta-depleted transplantation in children. TCRbeta library preparation incorporated unique molecular identifiers. TCRdb reprocessed the PCR reads via MiXCR and lists one record per CDR3 protein. This sample has about 690,000 distinct CDR3 sequences, with 16% found just once. Sample: PBMCs from the stem cell graft donor, taken from the stem cell graft. Receptors originate from a human donor who donated a stem cell graft to a child with acute myeloid leukemia.

This clonotype was seen many times. The chain is built from TRBV4-3 and TRBJ2-1, with D unclear. Germline assignment: CDR1 LGHNA and CDR2 YSLEER. The V and J ends lost 2 bases and 10 bases respectively, with 12 bases between them. The CDR3 length is 13 residues. CDR3 residues: CASSQSRLSEQFF. CDR3 nucleotide sequence: TGCGCCAGCAGCCAATCCAGGTTAAGCGAGCAGTTCTTC.

Points on this clonotype: A much larger clone lies a single base off, so this may be a read error. The rearrangement uses TRBV27 and TRBJ2-1; 11 bases fit TRBD2. CDR3 length: 16 residues. CDR1 is MNHEY, CDR2 SMNVEV, per germline (reference sequence). The DNA for the CDR3 is TGTGCCAGCAGTTCATTAGCGGGGGGGGGTTTGTATGAGCAGATCTTC. Protein: CASSSLAGGGLYEQIF.

The V call is TRBV7-8, the J call TRBJ2-7; a weak D match, TRBD1 (6 bases). The V end was cut by 5 bases, the J end by 2 bases, with 19 bases between. The CDR3 spans 16 residues. Germline CDR1 reads SGHVS; CDR2 reads FQNEAQ. CDR3 in amino acids: CASSEKGGQRTYEQYF. As DNA, the CDR3 is TGTGCCAGCAGCGAAAAGGGTGGACAGAGGACCTACGAGCAGTACTTC.

The gene calls are TRBV5-1 and TRBJ1-5; D call uncertain. The CDR3 loop spans 14 amino acids. CDR1 is SGHRS and CDR2 is YFSETQ in the germline V gene. Trimming took 0 bases from V and 7 from J, leaving 11 bases between them. CDR3 bases: TGCGCCAGCAGCTTGGACGCCTCTAGGCAGCCCCAGCATTTT. As protein: CASSLDASRQPQHF. The whole variable domain, remainder taken from reference TRBV5-1 and TRBJ1-5, is KAGVTQTPRYLIKTRGQQVTLSCSPISGHRSVSWYQQTPGQGLQFLFEYFSETQRNKGNFPGRFSGRQFSNSRSEMNVSTLELGDSALYLCASSLDASRQPQHFGDGTRLSIL.

This clonotype came up many times. The chain joins TRBV29-1 to TRBJ2-5; D assignment may be TRBD1 or TRBD2 (5 bases each). V was pared by 1 base and J by 3 bases, with 12 bases between. CDR1 and CDR2 (germline): SQVTM, ANQGSEA. The CDR3 is made up of 14 amino acids. The CDR3: CSVEGGTEEETQYF. In nucleotides, the CDR3 is TGCAGCGTTGAAGGGGGGACGGAGGAAGAGACCCAGTACTTC.

This clonotype was seen at least ten times. The V gene is TRBV12-3 or TRBV12-4, the J gene TRBJ2-7; D gene ambiguous. The CDR3 extends over 12 amino acids. With 0 bases removed from V and 7 bases from J, the gap between germline ends came to 7 bases. The CDR3 DNA is TGTGCCAGCAGTTTAGCGATGCGGGAGCAGTACGTC. This codes for CASSLAMREQYV.

The chain has TRBV13 and TRBJ2-1; 8 nucleotides align to TRBD2. V trimming: 3 bases; J trimming: 5 bases; junction bases outside the gene matches: 3. Germline CDR1 PRHDT, CDR2 FYEKMQ (reference sequence). The CDR3 is made up of 14 amino acids. CDR3 DNA sequence: TGTGCCAGCAGCTTCGGGGGGGGGGACAATGAGCAGTTCTTC. Residues: CASSFGGGDNEQFF.